This is a list of T cell receptor beta chains from one sample in a study of OX40 agonist ivuxolimab in advanced cancers. Sequenced by immunoSEQ multiplex PCR; TCRdb stores in-frame clones only, minus some. The sample consists of approximately 26,000 clones, 70% to 80% of them appearing once. Here the sequenced sample was CD4+ or CD8+ T cells sorted from blood, taken in a trial of the OX40 agonist ivuxolimab. The source of these receptors is an adult with an advanced solid tumor such as melanoma, head and neck, liver or kidney cancer. CDR3s include the opening cysteine and the closing phenylalanine or tryptophan. A D gene is named only where the DNA matches it firmly. For some rows the clone size is stated as once, few or many, or as a class when expanded; others skip it.

d_call: NA
clone_size: NA
j_call: TRBJ2-2
v_call: TRBV11-2
cdr3_nt: TGTGCCAGCAGCTTAGATCTTGGGGGTGGCACCGGGGAGCTGTTTTTT
cdr3_aa: CASSLDLGGGTGELFF

d_call: NA
clone_size: NA
j_call: TRBJ2-2
v_call: TRBV6-5
cdr3_nt: TGTGCCAGCAGTTACGTGGTGGGCGGGGAGCTGTTTTTT
cdr3_aa: CASSYVVGGELFF

d_call: NA
clone_size: NA
j_call: TRBJ1-1
v_call: TRBV6-5
cdr3_nt: TGTGCCAGCAGTTACTCGTCGGGGAGCACTGAAGCTTTCTTT
cdr3_aa: CASSYSSGSTEAFF

d_call: NA
clone_size: NA
j_call: TRBJ2-6
v_call: TRBV18
cdr3_nt: TGTGCCAGCTCACCATACCAAGGGGTTTCTGGGGCCAACGTCCTGACTTTC
cdr3_aa: CASSPYQGVSGANVLTF

d_call: NA
clone_size: NA
j_call: TRBJ1-2
v_call: TRBV6-1
cdr3_nt: TGTGCCAGCAGCCCCCCGGGGCTGGAGAATGGCTACACCTTC
cdr3_aa: CASSPPGLENGYTF

d_call: NA
clone_size: NA
j_call: TRBJ2-7
v_call: TRBV6-5
cdr3_nt: TGTGCCAGCAGAGCTCTGGACGGATCCTACGAGCAGTACTTC
cdr3_aa: CASRALDGSYEQYF

d_call: NA
clone_size: NA
j_call: TRBJ1-1
v_call: TRBV7-6
cdr3_nt: TGTGCCAGCATCCCCTCGGGGGGCCTCACTGAAGCTTTCTTT
cdr3_aa: CASIPSGGLTEAFF

d_call: NA
clone_size: NA
j_call: TRBJ1-2
v_call: TRBV5-6
cdr3_nt: TGTGCCAGCAGCCCCACGGTCGGGGGCGGCTATGGCTACACCTTC
cdr3_aa: CASSPTVGGGYGYTF

d_call: TRBD2
clone_size: NA
j_call: TRBJ2-1
v_call: TRBV19
cdr3_nt: TGTGCCAGTAGGCGGACTAGCGGCTCCTACAATGAGCAGTTCTTC
cdr3_aa: CASRRTSGSYNEQFF

d_call: NA
clone_size: NA
j_call: TRBJ1-1
v_call: TRBV11-3
cdr3_nt: TGTGCCAGCAGCCCGGACAGCGCAATTGAAGCTTTCTTT
cdr3_aa: CASSPDSAIEAFF

d_call: NA
clone_size: NA
j_call: TRBJ2-1
v_call: TRBV4-2
cdr3_nt: TGTGCCAGCAGGACGGACAGCCACAATGAGCAGTTCTTC
cdr3_aa: CASRTDSHNEQFF

d_call: NA
clone_size: few
j_call: TRBJ1-2
v_call: TRBV2
cdr3_nt: TGTGCCATCGCCTACGGACAGCCTAACTATGGCTACACCTTC
cdr3_aa: CAIAYGQPNYGYTF

d_call: NA
clone_size: NA
j_call: TRBJ2-3
v_call: TRBV7-2
cdr3_nt: TGTGCCAGCAGCTCCCGAGGAGGGGGGAAAACAGATACGCAGTATTTT
cdr3_aa: CASSSRGGGKTDTQYF

d_call: TRBD1
clone_size: NA
j_call: TRBJ2-7
v_call: TRBV4-3
cdr3_nt: TGCGCCAGCAGTCAGTACAGGGGGACGAGCTACGAGCAGTACTTC
cdr3_aa: CASSQYRGTSYEQYF

d_call: TRBD2
clone_size: once
j_call: TRBJ2-1
v_call: TRBV15
cdr3_nt: TGTGCCACCAGCCGACTAGCGGGGTACAATGAGCAGTTCTTC
cdr3_aa: CATSRLAGYNEQFF

d_call: NA
clone_size: NA
j_call: TRBJ1-1
v_call: TRBV5-4
cdr3_nt: TGTGCCAGCAGCTTGGCCGGGGTTCGCCGGGACACTGAAGCTTTCTTT
cdr3_aa: CASSLAGVRRDTEAFF

d_call: NA
clone_size: NA
j_call: TRBJ1-5
v_call: TRBV27
cdr3_nt: TGTGCCAGCAGCCCAAGGGCAGGGCGACTTGAAGCCCAGCATTTT
cdr3_aa: CASSPRAGRLEAQHF

d_call: NA
clone_size: few
j_call: TRBJ1-1
v_call: TRBV7-2
cdr3_nt: TGTGCCAGCAGCAGACGAGGCAGTTTAATGAACACTGAAGCTTTCTTT
cdr3_aa: CASSRRGSLMNTEAFF

d_call: NA
clone_size: NA
j_call: TRBJ2-2
v_call: TRBV13
cdr3_nt: TGTGCCAGCAGCTCCCAATGGGCGACCGGGGAGCTGTTTTTT
cdr3_aa: CASSSQWATGELFF

d_call: TRBD1
clone_size: NA
j_call: TRBJ1-2
v_call: TRBV28
cdr3_nt: TGTGCCAGCACCATGACAGGGGGCCTTGGCTACACCTTC
cdr3_aa: CASTMTGGLGYTF

d_call: NA
clone_size: NA
j_call: TRBJ1-6
v_call: TRBV19
cdr3_nt: TGTGCCAGTAGTCCCGGGGGCAATTCACCCCTCCACTTT
cdr3_aa: CASSPGGNSPLHF

d_call: NA
clone_size: NA
j_call: TRBJ1-3
v_call: TRBV9
cdr3_nt: TGTGCCAGCAGCGCCAGGCACGGGAACTCTGGAAACACCATATATTTT
cdr3_aa: CASSARHGNSGNTIYF